This T cell receptor (beta chain) was identified during a study of T cell responses to AZD1222 COVID-19 vaccine. Some clones are missing from TCRdb's copy, which holds only in-frame ones; the method was immunoSEQ multiplex PCR. The data contain 150,000 to 200,000 clones, about 91% of them singletons. This CDR3 region has 17 residues. Per germline, CDR1 MGHRA and CDR2 YSYEKL. V was trimmed by 1 base and J by 2 bases, leaving 15 bases between them. The chain couples TRBV4-1 to TRBJ1-5, with D tentatively TRBD1 (6 bases). The source was peripheral blood, collected 28 days after the second AZD1222 dose. The clonotype comes from an adult who received the AZD1222 COVID-19 vaccine. The CDR3 sequence is CASSQGGLGGGNQPQHF. The CDR3 DNA follows: TGCGCCAGCAGCCAAGGGGGACTAGGGGGAGGCAATCAGCCCCAGCATTTT.